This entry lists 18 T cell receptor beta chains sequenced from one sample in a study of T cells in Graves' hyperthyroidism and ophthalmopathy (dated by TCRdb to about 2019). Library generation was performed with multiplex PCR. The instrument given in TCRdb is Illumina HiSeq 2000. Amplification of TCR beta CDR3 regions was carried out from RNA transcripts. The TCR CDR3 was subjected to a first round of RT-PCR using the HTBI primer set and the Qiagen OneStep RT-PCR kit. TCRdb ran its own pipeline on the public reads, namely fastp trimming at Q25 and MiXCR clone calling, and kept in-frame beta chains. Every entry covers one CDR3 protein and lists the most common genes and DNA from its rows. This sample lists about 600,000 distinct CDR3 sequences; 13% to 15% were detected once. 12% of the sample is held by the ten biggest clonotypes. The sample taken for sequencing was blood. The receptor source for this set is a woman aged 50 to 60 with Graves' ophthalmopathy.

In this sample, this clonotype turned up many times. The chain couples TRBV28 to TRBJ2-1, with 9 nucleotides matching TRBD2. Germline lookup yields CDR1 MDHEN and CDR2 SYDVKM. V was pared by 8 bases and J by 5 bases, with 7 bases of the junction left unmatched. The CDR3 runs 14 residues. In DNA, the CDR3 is TGTGCCAGCCGTGGGGGCGGGAGGGACAATGAGCAGTTCTTC. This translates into CASRGGGRDNEQFF.

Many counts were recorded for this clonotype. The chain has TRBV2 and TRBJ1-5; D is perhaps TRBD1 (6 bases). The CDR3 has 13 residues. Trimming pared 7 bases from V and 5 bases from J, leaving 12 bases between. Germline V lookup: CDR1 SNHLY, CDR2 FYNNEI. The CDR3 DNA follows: TGTGCCAGCAAGGGCAGGGGAGATCAGCCCCAGCATTTT. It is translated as CASKGRGDQPQHF. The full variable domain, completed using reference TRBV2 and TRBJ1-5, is EPEVTQTPSHQVTQMGQEVILRCVPISNHLYFYWYRQILGQKVEFLVSFYNNEISEKSEIFDDQFSVERPDGSNFTLKIRSTKLEDSAMYFCASKGRGDQPQHFGDGTRLSIL.

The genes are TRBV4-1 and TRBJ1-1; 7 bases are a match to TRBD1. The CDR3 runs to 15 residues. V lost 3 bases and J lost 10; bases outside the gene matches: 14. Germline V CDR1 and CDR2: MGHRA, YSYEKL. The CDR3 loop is CASSHFLQGYSGAFF. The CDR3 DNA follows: TGCGCCAGCAGCCACTTTTTACAGGGGTACTCCGGAGCTTTCTTT.

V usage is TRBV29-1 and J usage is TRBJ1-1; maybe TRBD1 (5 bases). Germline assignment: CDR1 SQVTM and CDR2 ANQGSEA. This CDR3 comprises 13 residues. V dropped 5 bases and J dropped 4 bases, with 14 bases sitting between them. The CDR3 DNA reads TGCAGCGTTAGGGGAACTATGAGCACTGAAGCTTTCTTT. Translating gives CSVRGTMSTEAFF.

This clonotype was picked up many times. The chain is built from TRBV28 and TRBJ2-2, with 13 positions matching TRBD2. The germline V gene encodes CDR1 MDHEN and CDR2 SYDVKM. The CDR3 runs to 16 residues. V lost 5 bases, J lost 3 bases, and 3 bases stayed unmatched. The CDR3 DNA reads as TGTGCCAGCAGTGACGGACTAGCGGGAGACACCGGGGAGCTGTTTTTT. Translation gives CASSDGLAGDTGELFF.

The CDR3 loop reads CASSQGFSTGELFF. CDR3 sequence (DNA): TGTGCCAGCAGCCAAGGATTTAGCACCGGGGAGCTGTTTTTT. The chain recombines TRBV3-1 with TRBJ2-2; D is unresolved. V was clipped by 1 base and J by 4 bases, with 7 bases between them. Looked up from germline, CDR1 is LGHDT and CDR2 is YNNKEL (reference sequence). The CDR3 extends over 14 amino acids.

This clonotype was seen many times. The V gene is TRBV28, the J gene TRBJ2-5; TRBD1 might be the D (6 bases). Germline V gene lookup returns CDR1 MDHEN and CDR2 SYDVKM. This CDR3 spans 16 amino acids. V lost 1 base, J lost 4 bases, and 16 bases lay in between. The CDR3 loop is CASSLSQPGVRETQYF. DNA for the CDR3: TGTGCCAGCAGTTTATCCCAACCAGGGGTCCGAGAGACCCAGTACTTC.

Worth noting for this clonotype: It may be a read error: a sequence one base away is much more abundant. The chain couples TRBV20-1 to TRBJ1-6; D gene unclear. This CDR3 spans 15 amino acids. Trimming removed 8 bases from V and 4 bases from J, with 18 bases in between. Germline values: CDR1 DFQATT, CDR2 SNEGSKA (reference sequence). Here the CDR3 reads CSSITRQTYNSPLHF. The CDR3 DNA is TGCAGTTCAATAACCAGGCAGACATATAATTCACCCCTCCACTTT.

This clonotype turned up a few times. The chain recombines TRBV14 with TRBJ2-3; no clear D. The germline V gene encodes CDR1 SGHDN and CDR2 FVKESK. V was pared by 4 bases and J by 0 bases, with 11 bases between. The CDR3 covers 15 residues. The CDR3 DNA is TGTGCCAGCAGCCCTCCGTTCGGCAGCACAGATACGCAGTATTTT. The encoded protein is CASSPPFGSTDTQYF.

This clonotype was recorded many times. The CDR3 nucleotides read TGTGCCAGCAGGGGACAGGGCAATCAGCCCCAGCATTTT. Protein product: CASRGQGNQPQHF. This sequence joins TRBV2 and TRBJ1-5; the match to TRBD1 covers 8 bases. Trimming at V came to 6 bases and at J to 2 bases, leaving 0 bases not matched to a gene. This CDR3 contains 13 residues. Germline CDR1 and CDR2: SNHLY and FYNNEI.

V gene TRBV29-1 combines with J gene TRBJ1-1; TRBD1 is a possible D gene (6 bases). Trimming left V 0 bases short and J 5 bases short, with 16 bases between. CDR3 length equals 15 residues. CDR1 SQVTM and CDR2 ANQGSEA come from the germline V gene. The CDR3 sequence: CSVEDLRRGWTEAFF. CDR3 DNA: TGCAGCGTTGAAGATCTTCGCAGGGGTTGGACTGAAGCTTTCTTT.

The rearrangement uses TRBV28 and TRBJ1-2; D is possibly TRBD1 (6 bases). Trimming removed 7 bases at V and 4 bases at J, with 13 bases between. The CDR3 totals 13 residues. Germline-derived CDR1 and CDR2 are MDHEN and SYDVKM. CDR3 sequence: CASTSGGAYGYTF. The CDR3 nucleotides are TGTGCCAGCACCTCCGGGGGGGCCTATGGCTACACCTTC.

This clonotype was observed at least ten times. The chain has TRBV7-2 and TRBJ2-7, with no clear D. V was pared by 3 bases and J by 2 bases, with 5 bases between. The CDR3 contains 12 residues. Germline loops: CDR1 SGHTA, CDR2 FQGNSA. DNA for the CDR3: TGTGCCAGCAGCTTTTTGACCTACGAGCAGTACTTC. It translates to CASSFLTYEQYF.

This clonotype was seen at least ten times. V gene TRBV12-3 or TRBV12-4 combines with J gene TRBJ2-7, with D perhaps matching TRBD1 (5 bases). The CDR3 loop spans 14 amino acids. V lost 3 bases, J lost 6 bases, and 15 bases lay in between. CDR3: CASSLQRGIGEQYF. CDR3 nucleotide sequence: TGTGCCAGCAGTTTGCAAAGGGGAATTGGCGAGCAGTACTTC.

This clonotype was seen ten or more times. CDR3: CASSLSGMAYNEQFF. CDR3 sequence (DNA): TGTGCCAGCAGCTTATCTGGGATGGCCTACAATGAGCAGTTCTTC. This chain connects TRBV7-2 to TRBJ2-1; unclear D gene. Germline V gene lookup returns CDR1 SGHTA and CDR2 FQGNSA. CDR3 length equals 15 residues. Trimming left V 2 bases short and J 2 bases short, with 10 bases between. Full variable domain (missing parts from reference TRBV7-2 and TRBJ2-1): GAGVSQSPSNKVTEKGKDVELRCDPISGHTALYWYRQSLGQGLEFLIYFQGNSAPDKSGLPSDRFSAERTGGSVSTLTIQRTQQEDSAVYLCASSLSGMAYNEQFFGPGTRLTVL.

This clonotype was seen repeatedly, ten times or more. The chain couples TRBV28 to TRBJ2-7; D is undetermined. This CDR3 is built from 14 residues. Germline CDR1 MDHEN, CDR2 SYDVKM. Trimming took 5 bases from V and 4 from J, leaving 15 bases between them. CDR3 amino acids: CASSPHHAVYEQYF. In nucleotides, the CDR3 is TGTGCCAGCAGTCCCCATCACGCGGTGTACGAGCAGTACTTC.

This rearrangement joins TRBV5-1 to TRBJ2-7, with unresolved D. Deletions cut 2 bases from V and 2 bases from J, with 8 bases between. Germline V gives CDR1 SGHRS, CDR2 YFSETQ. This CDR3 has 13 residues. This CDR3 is CASSLLFTYEQYF. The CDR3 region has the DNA TGCGCCAGCAGCTTACTATTTACCTACGAGCAGTACTTC.

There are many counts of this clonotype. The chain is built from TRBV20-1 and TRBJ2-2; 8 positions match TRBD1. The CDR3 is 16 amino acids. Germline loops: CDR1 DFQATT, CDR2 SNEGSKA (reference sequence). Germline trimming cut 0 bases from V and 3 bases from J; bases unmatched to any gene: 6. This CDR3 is CSARDQGAPHTGELFF. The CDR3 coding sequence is TGCAGTGCTAGAGACCAGGGGGCGCCTCACACCGGGGAGCTGTTTTTT.